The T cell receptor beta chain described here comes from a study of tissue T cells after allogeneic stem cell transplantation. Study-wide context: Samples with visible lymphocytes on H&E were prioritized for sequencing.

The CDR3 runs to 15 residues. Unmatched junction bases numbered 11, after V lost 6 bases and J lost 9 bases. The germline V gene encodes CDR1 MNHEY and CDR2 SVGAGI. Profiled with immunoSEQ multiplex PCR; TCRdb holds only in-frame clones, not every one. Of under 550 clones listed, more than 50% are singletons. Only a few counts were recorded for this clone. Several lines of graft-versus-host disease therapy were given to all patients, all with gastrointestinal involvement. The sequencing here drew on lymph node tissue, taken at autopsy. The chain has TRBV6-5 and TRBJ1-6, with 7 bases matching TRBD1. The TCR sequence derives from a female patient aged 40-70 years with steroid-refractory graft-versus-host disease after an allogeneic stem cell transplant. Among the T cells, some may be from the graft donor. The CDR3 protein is CASRMTGSVSSPLHF. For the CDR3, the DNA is TGTGCCAGCAGGATGACAGGGTCGGTTAGTTCACCCCTCCACTTT.